The clone carrying this T cell receptor beta chain has a handful of counts. Its antigen is still unknown. The TCR beta library used iRepertoire HTBI primers with Arm-PCR amplification of CDR3. Via MiXCR, TCRdb re-called the multiplex PCR reads, giving one row per CDR3 protein. The sample shows hundreds of thousands of distinct CDR3 sequences, less than 20% of them seen only once. The data originate from a study of regulatory T cells in long-lasting Graves disease. Germline V CDR1 and CDR2: LNHDA, SQIVND (reference sequence). The CDR3 spans 12 residues. Trimming removed 6 bases from V and 11 bases from J, with 16 bases in between. Time point described: newly diagnosed GD, antithyroid drugs for less than 3 months. PBMCs were the source of the RNA used for TCR sequencing. Points from the study as a whole: Preferential use of TRBV28, TRBJ1-2 and TRBJ2-5 was seen in persistent disease.

This sample was shared with a second study, whose subject was T cells in Graves' hyperthyroidism and ophthalmopathy. That work states: Hyperthyroidism, newly diagnosed and lasting under 2 months, affected patients aged 18 to 65. Carried out on the TCR CDR3, a first-round RT-PCR used the HTBI primer set.

V gene TRBV19 combines with J gene TRBJ1-1; the D gene is possibly TRBD1 (6 bases). The sequencing used peripheral blood mononuclear cells (PBMCs), collected at new diagnosis, from a patient treated with antithyroid drugs. The sequence was obtained from a woman aged 25 to 39 with Graves disease. The CDR3 nucleotides are TGTGCCAGTAGCCTGACAGGTTATGAGGCTTTCTTT. Amino acid sequence: CASSLTGYEAFF.